This TCR beta chain emerged from a study of CD8 T cells in Susac syndrome. CDR1 and CDR2 (germline): MNHEY, SMNVEV (reference sequence). Trimming took 2 bases from V and 2 from J, leaving 7 bases between them. CDR3 length: 14 residues. When the RNA was reverse transcribed, random hexamers were used with an input of roughly 0.45 to 1 ug. TCRdb re-analysed the immunoSEQ multiplex PCR reads in MiXCR, keeping a single row per CDR3 protein. The sample has roughly 400,000 distinct CDR3 sequences; 75% to 90% are singletons. V is TRBV27 and J is TRBJ1-5; the D gene is possibly TRBD1 (5 bases). The clonotype comes from a human donor with multiple sclerosis. Sequenced material: CD8+ T cells from PBMCs. The CDR3 coding sequence is TGTGCCAGCAGTTTACCGGGGGGCAATCAGCCCCAGCATTTT. Translated, it gives CASSLPGGNQPQHF.